A selection of T cell receptor beta chains follows, all from one sample in a study of shared clonotypes between healthy human individuals. The protocol was immunoSEQ multiplex PCR, while the TCRdb copy is restricted to in-frame clones and leaves out a portion. The sample lists roughly 2,000,000 clones, about 95% occurring once. The specimen sequenced was naive CD8+ T cells sorted from blood. These receptors were obtained from a man younger than 35 in good health. Both conserved end residues are part of each CDR3. The D gene is left open where the match is weak. Clone size is shown for a subset of rows, as once, few, many or a class of expanded clone.

CDR3 length	D gene	clone size	J gene	V gene	CDR3 protein	CDR3 DNA
12	.	.	TRBJ1-1	TRBV19	CASSRSDGEAFF	TGTGCCAGTAGTAGATCGGACGGTGAAGCTTTCTTT
14	.	.	TRBJ2-1	TRBV9	CASSGTNTDNEQFF	TGTGCCAGCAGCGGGACTAATACGGACAATGAGCAGTTCTTC
14	.	.	TRBJ2-7	TRBV7-2	CASSLLPGLGEQYF	TGTGCCAGCAGCTTATTACCGGGACTGGGAGAGCAGTACTTC
15	TRBD1	.	TRBJ1-2	TRBV5-4	CASSLFTGGDYGYTF	TGTGCCAGCAGCTTGTTCACAGGGGGCGACTATGGCTACACCTTC
12	TRBD1	.	TRBJ2-7	TRBV5-1	CASSQGAYEQYF	TGCGCCAGCAGCCAGGGGGCCTACGAGCAGTACTTC
14	.	once	TRBJ2-7	TRBV19	CASRVRDGGAEQYF	TGTGCCAGTAGAGTCCGGGACGGCGGTGCCGAGCAGTACTTC
16	.	.	TRBJ1-2	TRBV4-3	CASSQDPMGVHYGYTF	TGCGCCAGCAGCCAAGATCCGATGGGGGTTCACTATGGCTACACCTTC
13	.	.	TRBJ1-4	TRBV11-2	CASSLVSNEKLFF	TGTGCCAGCAGCTTAGTGTCGAATGAAAAACTGTTTTTT
15	.	once	TRBJ2-1	TRBV9	CASTSTVSSYNEQFF	TGTGCCAGCACCTCTACAGTGAGCTCCTACAATGAGCAGTTCTTC
16	TRBD1	.	TRBJ2-3	TRBV4-3	CASSQDQDRVTDTQYF	TGCGCCAGCAGCCAAGATCAGGACAGGGTAACAGATACGCAGTATTTT
12	TRBD2	.	TRBJ2-7	TRBV27	CASSHPGGEQYF	TGTGCCAGCTCCCATCCGGGGGGCGAGCAGTACTTC
16	TRBD1	.	TRBJ2-7	TRBV19	CASSIRTGGLPYEQYF	TGTGCCAGTAGTATTCGTACAGGGGGCTTACCCTACGAGCAGTACTTC
15	TRBD2	.	TRBJ2-3	TRBV19	CASSIWSGAADTQYF	TGTGCCAGTAGTATTTGGAGCGGGGCAGCAGATACGCAGTATTTT
16	TRBD2	.	TRBJ2-4	TRBV11-2	CASSRLAELAKNIQYF	TGTGCCAGCAGCCGACTAGCGGAATTAGCCAAAAACATTCAGTACTTC
13	.	.	TRBJ2-7	TRBV6-5	CASSYPGDNRGYF	TGTGCCAGCAGTTATCCTGGGGACAATCGAGGGTACTTC
16	TRBD2	.	TRBJ2-2	TRBV6-5	CASSYSLAGGTGELFF	TGTGCCAGCAGTTACTCGCTAGCGGGGGGTACCGGGGAGCTGTTTTTT
14	.	.	TRBJ2-7	TRBV4-1	CASSPPTNSYEQYF	TGCGCCAGCAGCCCCCCCACCAACTCCTACGAGCAGTACTTC
14	.	once	TRBJ1-6	TRBV7-9	CASSSSSYNSPLHF	TGTGCCAGCAGCTCCAGCTCCTATAATTCACCCCTCCACTTT
14	.	once	TRBJ1-2	TRBV9	CASSVEPGTKGYTF	TGTGCCAGCAGCGTAGAACCGGGGACAAAAGGCTACACCTTC
15	.	.	TRBJ1-1	TRBV18	CASSPGRGVNTEAFF	TGTGCCAGCTCACCTGGGAGGGGGGTGAACACTGAAGCTTTCTTT
15	.	.	TRBJ2-3	TRBV7-9	CASSLVFGTGDTQYF	TGTGCCAGCAGCTTAGTCTTCGGGACCGGAGATACGCAGTATTTT
15	.	.	TRBJ2-3	TRBV7-8	CASSFRSGFTDTQYF	TGTGCCAGCAGCTTTCGATCAGGTTTCACAGATACGCAGTATTTT
14	.	once	TRBJ1-1	TRBV7-9	CASSLGALSTEAFF	TGTGCCAGCAGCCTGGGGGCCCTTAGCACTGAAGCTTTCTTT
17	.	.	TRBJ2-2	TRBV28	CASSLGDTGFRTGELFF	TGTGCCAGCAGTTTGGGAGACACAGGGTTTCGGACCGGGGAGCTGTTTTTT
14	.	.	TRBJ2-2	TRBV7-9	CASSLPGYTGELFF	TGTGCCAGCAGCCTCCCAGGGTACACCGGGGAGCTGTTTTTT
15	.	.	TRBJ1-5	TRBV2	CASSPDGYSNQPQHF	TGTGCCAGCAGTCCCGACGGTTATAGCAATCAGCCCCAGCATTTT
13	.	.	TRBJ2-5	TRBV7-9	CASSLGAQETQYF	TGTGCCAGCAGCTTAGGTGCACAAGAGACCCAGTACTTC
17	TRBD2	once	TRBJ2-7	TRBV11-2	CASSLESLRGGSYEQYF	TGTGCCAGCAGCTTAGAGTCCCTGCGGGGGGGCTCCTACGAGCAGTACTTC
15	TRBD1	.	TRBJ1-2	TRBV6-1	CASSEAGQFYYGYTF	TGTGCCAGCAGTGAAGCGGGACAGTTTTACTATGGCTACACCTTC
16	.	.	TRBJ2-1	TRBV5-6	CASSPQTGDLYNEQFF	TGTGCCAGCAGCCCACAGACAGGCGATCTCTACAATGAGCAGTTCTTC
14	.	.	TRBJ2-1	TRBV6-5	CASNKQGPYNEQFF	TGTGCCAGCAATAAACAGGGCCCCTACAATGAGCAGTTCTTC
15	.	.	TRBJ2-5	TRBV29-1	CSADTHWGYQETQYF	TGCAGCGCTGATACTCATTGGGGGTACCAAGAGACCCAGTACTTC
14	.	.	TRBJ2-3	TRBV6-8	CASSTGSSADTQYF	TGTGCCAGCAGTACAGGGAGTAGCGCAGATACGCAGTATTTT
15	.	.	TRBJ2-2	TRBV10-3	CAISDEAGDTGELFF	TGTGCCATCAGTGATGAGGCAGGGGACACCGGGGAGCTGTTTTTT
15	.	.	TRBJ1-1	TRBV7-8	CASSSTDSGETEAFF	TGTGCCAGCAGCTCGACTGACTCTGGTGAAACTGAAGCTTTCTTT
12	.	.	TRBJ1-5	TRBV5-6	CASSASNQPQHF	TGTGCCAGCAGCGCTAGCAATCAGCCCCAGCATTTT
16	.	.	TRBJ2-1	TRBV9	CASSALPPSSYNEQFF	TGTGCCAGCAGCGCACTACCCCCGAGCTCCTACAATGAGCAGTTCTTC
15	TRBD2	.	TRBJ2-1	TRBV7-8	CASSLGTSGSNEQFF	TGTGCCAGCAGCTTAGGGACTAGCGGGAGCAATGAGCAGTTCTTC
14	TRBD1	.	TRBJ1-2	TRBV9	CASSIGQGDWGYTF	TGTGCCAGCAGCATTGGACAGGGAGATTGGGGCTACACCTTC
14	.	once	TRBJ2-3	TRBV13	CASSSPGLTDTQYF	TGTGCCAGCAGCTCCCCGGGGCTCACAGATACGCAGTATTTT
14	.	.	TRBJ1-5	TRBV5-6	CASSRQHSNQPQHF	TGTGCCAGCAGCCGACAGCATAGCAATCAGCCCCAGCATTTT
17	TRBD1	.	TRBJ2-3	TRBV5-6	CASSLGSRQGAGDTQYF	TGTGCCAGCAGCTTAGGTTCGCGGCAGGGGGCAGGAGATACGCAGTATTTT
13	.	.	TRBJ2-1	TRBV7-6	CASSLGTVDEQFF	TGTGCCAGCAGCTTAGGCACCGTCGATGAGCAGTTCTTC